A selection of T cell receptor beta chains follows, all from one sample in a study of cytomegalovirus exposure and HLA in healthy donors. The method was immunoSEQ multiplex PCR; TCRdb's version includes in-frame clones alone and lacks a portion of them. This table has about 38,000 clones, approximately 66% appearing once. The sample was PBMCs. The receptors derive from a man in his fifties or sixties in good health and CMV-seropositive. Each CDR3 is given with its conserved first and last residue. The order of the fields is D gene, J gene, clone size, V gene, CDR3 DNA, CDR3 protein. The D gene is left open where the match is weak. Expanded clones get a size class; other rows say once, few or many, or leave the size out.

D gene: TRBD2
J gene: TRBJ2-1
clone size: -
V gene: TRBV6-5
CDR3 DNA: TGTGCCAGCAGCAATAGCGGGGGGGCCCTCAATGAGCAGTTCTTC
CDR3 protein: CASSNSGGALNEQFF

D gene: -
J gene: TRBJ1-1
clone size: -
V gene: TRBV7-2
CDR3 DNA: TGTGCCAGCAGCTCGGTACAGGGTGGGAACACTGAAGCTTTCTTT
CDR3 protein: CASSSVQGGNTEAFF

D gene: -
J gene: TRBJ2-1
clone size: -
V gene: TRBV5-1
CDR3 DNA: TGCGCCAGCAGCCTTCCCTACAATGAGCAGTTCTTC
CDR3 protein: CASSLPYNEQFF

D gene: TRBD1
J gene: TRBJ1-2
clone size: -
V gene: TRBV4-2
CDR3 DNA: TGTGCCAGCAGCGGGACAGGGAACTATGGCTACACCTTC
CDR3 protein: CASSGTGNYGYTF

D gene: -
J gene: TRBJ1-2
clone size: -
V gene: TRBV27
CDR3 DNA: TGTGCCAGCAGTTTAGCAGGGTCCTATGGCTACACCTTC
CDR3 protein: CASSLAGSYGYTF

D gene: -
J gene: TRBJ2-3
clone size: few
V gene: TRBV7-9
CDR3 DNA: TGTGCCAGCAGCAGAATTGCGGGTCCCACAGATACGCAGTATTTT
CDR3 protein: CASSRIAGPTDTQYF

D gene: TRBD1
J gene: TRBJ2-7
clone size: -
V gene: TRBV4-3
CDR3 DNA: TGCGCCAGCAGCCAAGATGGACAGGGACCCTACGAGCAGTACTTC
CDR3 protein: CASSQDGQGPYEQYF

D gene: TRBD1
J gene: TRBJ1-2
clone size: -
V gene: TRBV2
CDR3 DNA: TGTGCCAGCAGGGACAGGGCCCTTAACTATGGCTACACCTTC
CDR3 protein: CASRDRALNYGYTF

D gene: TRBD1
J gene: TRBJ2-5
clone size: few
V gene: TRBV6-4
CDR3 DNA: TGTGCCCCCAAGTGGAAGGGGGCTAGGGAGACCCAGTACTTC
CDR3 protein: CAPKWKGARETQYF

D gene: -
J gene: TRBJ1-1
clone size: few
V gene: TRBV10-3
CDR3 DNA: TGTGCCAGCTTAGGACAGCTGAACACTGAAGCTTTCTTT
CDR3 protein: CASLGQLNTEAFF

D gene: TRBD2
J gene: TRBJ2-7
clone size: once
V gene: TRBV4-1
CDR3 DNA: TGCGCCAGCAGCCAAGAGGCGGGAGCTGCCTACGAGCAGTACTTC
CDR3 protein: CASSQEAGAAYEQYF

D gene: TRBD1
J gene: TRBJ1-5
clone size: -
V gene: TRBV6-6
CDR3 DNA: TGTGCCAGCAGTTTTGAGACAGGGGGAAGAGGCCAGCCCCAGCATTTT
CDR3 protein: CASSFETGGRGQPQHF

D gene: -
J gene: TRBJ2-1
clone size: -
V gene: TRBV30
CDR3 DNA: TGTGCCTGGAGACGCCTTATCGGGGGTGATACCTCCTACAATGAGCAGTTCTTC
CDR3 protein: CAWRRLIGGDTSYNEQFF

D gene: TRBD1
J gene: TRBJ2-7
clone size: -
V gene: TRBV6-6
CDR3 DNA: TGTGCCAGCAGTCTTAGACAGGGCCACTACGAGCAGTACTTC
CDR3 protein: CASSLRQGHYEQYF